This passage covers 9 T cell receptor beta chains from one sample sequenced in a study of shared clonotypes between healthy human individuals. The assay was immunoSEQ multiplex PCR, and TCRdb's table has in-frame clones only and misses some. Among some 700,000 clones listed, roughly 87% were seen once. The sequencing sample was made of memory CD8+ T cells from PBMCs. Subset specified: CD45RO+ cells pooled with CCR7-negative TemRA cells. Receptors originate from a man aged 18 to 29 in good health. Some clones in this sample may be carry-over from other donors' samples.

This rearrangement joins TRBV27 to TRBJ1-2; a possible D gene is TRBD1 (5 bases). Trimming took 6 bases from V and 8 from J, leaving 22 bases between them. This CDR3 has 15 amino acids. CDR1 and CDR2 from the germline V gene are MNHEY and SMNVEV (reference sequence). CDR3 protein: CASRTRDEGHKGYTF. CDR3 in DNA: TGTGCCAGCAGAACCCGTGACGAGGGGCACAAAGGCTACACCTTC.

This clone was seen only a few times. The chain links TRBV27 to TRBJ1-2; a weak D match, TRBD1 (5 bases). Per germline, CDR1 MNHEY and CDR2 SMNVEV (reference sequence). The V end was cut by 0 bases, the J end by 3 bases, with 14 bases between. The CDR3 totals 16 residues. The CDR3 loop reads CASSLSTLGRDYGYTF. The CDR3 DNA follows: TGTGCCAGCAGTTTATCGACCTTGGGCAGGGACTATGGCTACACCTTC.

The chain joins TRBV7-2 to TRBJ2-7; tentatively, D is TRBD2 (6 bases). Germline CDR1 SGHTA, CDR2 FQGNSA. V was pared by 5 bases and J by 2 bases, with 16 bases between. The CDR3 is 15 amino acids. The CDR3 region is CASSLLGLRPYEQYF. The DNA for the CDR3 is TGTGCCAGCAGCCTCCTGGGACTTAGGCCCTACGAGCAGTACTTC.

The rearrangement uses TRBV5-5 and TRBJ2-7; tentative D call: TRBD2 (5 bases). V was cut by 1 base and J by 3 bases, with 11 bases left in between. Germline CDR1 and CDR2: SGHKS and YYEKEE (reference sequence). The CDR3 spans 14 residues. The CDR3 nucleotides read TGTGCCAGCAGCTTGATCCCGGGGTACTACGAGCAGTACTTC. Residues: CASSLIPGYYEQYF.

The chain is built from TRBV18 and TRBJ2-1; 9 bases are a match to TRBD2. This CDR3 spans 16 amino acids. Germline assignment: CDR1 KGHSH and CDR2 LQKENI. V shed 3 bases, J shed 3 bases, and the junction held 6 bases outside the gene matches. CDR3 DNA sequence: TGTGCCAGCTCACCTCTAGCGGGAACGGTCTACAATGAGCAGTTCTTC. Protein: CASSPLAGTVYNEQFF.

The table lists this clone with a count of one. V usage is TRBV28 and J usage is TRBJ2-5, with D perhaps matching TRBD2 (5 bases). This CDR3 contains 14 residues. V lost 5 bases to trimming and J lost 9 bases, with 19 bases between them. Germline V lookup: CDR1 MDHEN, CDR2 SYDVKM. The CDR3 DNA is TGTGCCAGCAGTCTAGGACTCATATCCGGCGCCCAGTACTTC. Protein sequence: CASSLGLISGAQYF.

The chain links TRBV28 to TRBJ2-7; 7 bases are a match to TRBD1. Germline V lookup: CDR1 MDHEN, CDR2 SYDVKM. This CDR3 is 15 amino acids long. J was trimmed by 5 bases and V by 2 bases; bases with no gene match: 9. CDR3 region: CASSLETGLLNEQYF. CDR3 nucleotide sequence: TGTGCCAGCAGTTTAGAGACAGGGCTCCTGAACGAGCAGTACTTC.

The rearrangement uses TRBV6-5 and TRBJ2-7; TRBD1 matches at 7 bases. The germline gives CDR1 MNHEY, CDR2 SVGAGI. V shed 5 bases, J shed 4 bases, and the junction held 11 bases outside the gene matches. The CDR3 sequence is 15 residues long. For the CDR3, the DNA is TGTGCCAGCAGTGTTTCCACAGGGGAGTTATACGAGCAGTACTTC. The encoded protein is CASSVSTGELYEQYF.

CDR3 nucleotide sequence: TGTGCCAGCAGCAAGGAACACATGAACACTGAAGCTTTCTTT. Encoded protein: CASSKEHMNTEAFF. The chain is built from TRBV21-1 and TRBJ1-1. TRBV21-1 constitutes a pseudogene. The CDR3 runs 14 residues.